Sequencing of this T cell receptor beta chain was carried out in a study of OX40 agonist ivuxolimab in advanced cancers. Notes on the study in general: Some nonresponders also had low normalized T-cell clonal expansion.

Points on this clone: Its antigen is not known.

Using immunoSEQ multiplex PCR, the repertoire was profiled, and TCRdb retains in-frame clones only, with some absent. Among 70,000 to 90,000 clones listed, around four fifths were seen once. Blood was sampled at baseline, cycle 4 day 1, and cycle 7 day 1. Trimming removed 5 bases from V and 0 bases from J, with 6 bases in between. CDR3 length equals 13 residues. Germline V gene data show CDR1 as SGDLS and CDR2 as YYNGEE. This specimen consisted of CD4+ or CD8+ T cells sorted from blood, obtained in a trial of the OX40 agonist ivuxolimab. This TCR derives from an adult with an advanced solid tumor such as melanoma, head and neck, liver or kidney cancer. V and J are TRBV9 and TRBJ1-3; D ambiguous. The CDR3 loop is CASRPTSGNTIYF. Written as DNA, the CDR3 is TGTGCCAGCAGGCCTACCTCTGGAAACACCATATATTTT.